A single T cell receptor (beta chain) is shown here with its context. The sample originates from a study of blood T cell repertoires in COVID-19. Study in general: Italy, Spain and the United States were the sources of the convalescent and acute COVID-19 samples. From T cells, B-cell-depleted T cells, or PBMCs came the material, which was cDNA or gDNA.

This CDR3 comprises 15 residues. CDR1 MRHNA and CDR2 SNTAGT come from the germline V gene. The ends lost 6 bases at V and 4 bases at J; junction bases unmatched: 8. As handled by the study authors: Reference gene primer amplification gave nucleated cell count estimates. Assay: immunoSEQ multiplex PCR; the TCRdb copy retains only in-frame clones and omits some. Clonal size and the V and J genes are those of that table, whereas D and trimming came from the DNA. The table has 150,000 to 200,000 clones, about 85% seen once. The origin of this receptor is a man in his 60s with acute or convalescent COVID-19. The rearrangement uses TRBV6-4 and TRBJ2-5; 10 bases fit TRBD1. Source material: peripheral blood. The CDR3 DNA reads TGTGCCAGCAGGGAATCGGGACAGGGGAGAGAGACCCAGTACTTC. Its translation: CASRESGQGRETQYF.